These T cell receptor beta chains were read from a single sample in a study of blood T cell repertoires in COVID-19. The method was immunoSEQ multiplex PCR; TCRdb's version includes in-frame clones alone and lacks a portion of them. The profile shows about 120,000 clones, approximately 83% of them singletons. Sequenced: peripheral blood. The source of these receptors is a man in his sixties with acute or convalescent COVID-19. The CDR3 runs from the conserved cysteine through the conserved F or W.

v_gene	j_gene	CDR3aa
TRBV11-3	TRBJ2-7	CASSQGLDEQYF
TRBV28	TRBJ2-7	CASSLGPGEQYF
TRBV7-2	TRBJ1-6	CASSPSGQGNSPLHF
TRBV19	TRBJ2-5	CASSLGLFAGEETQYF
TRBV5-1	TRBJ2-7	CASSLAGQSREQYF
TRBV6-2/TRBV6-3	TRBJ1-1	CASSYRLTGERHGNTEAFF
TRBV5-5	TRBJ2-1	CASSLRGNSYNEQFF
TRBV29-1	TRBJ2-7	CSVEARGQNEQYF
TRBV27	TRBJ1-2	CASSSYTGGDGYTF
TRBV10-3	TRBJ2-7	CAISAIAGGPWVQYF
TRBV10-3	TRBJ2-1	CAISERMGQGANNEQFF
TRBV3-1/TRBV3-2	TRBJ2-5	CASSPRGAGVGETQYF
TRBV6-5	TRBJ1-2	CASSSGGYDYGYTF
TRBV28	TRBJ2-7	CASSTTGREQYF
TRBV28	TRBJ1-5	CASSRDYSNQPQHF
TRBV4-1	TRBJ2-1	CASSIKRASGRDEQFF
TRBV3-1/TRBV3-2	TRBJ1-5	CASSQWHQPQHF
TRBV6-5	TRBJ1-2	CASSSGGYNYGYTF
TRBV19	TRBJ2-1	CASSLGLTPYNEQFF
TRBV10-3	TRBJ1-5	CAISEGGNQPQHF
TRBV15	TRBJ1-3	CATSKPGDGNTIYF
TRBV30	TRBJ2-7	CACGTSETYEQYF
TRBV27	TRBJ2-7	CASSHGREGPYEQYF
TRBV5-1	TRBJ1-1	CASSLGPIRDTEAFF
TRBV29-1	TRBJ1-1	CSAVAGSGTEAFF
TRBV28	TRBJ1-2	CASSPGDGGYTF
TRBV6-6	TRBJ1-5	CASSYRTGGSNQPQHF
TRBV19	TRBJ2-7	CASSMGNRGEQYF
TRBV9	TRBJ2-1	CASSARLAGGLEQFF
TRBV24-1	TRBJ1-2	CATSPLGQVGGYTF
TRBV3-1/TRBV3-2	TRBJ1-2	CASSQGVTVLNYGYTF
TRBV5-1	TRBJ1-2	CASSLGQLANYGYTF
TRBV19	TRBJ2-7	CASSVTGTNYEQYF
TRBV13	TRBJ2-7	CASSRDIGEQYF
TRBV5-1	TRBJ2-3	CASSFSTQPGGSGTDTQYF
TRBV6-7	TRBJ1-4	CAGRRRRRTGPATNEKLFF
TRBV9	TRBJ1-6	CASSLSGQGASPLHF
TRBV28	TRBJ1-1	CASSLWQGHTEAFF
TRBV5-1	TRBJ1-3	CASREEASGNTIYF
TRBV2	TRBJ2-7	CASSVLVNEQYF
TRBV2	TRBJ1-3	CASSAARGNTIYF
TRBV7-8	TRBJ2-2	CASSFRGRETGELFF
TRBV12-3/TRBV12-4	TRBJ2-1	CASSLGSYNEQFF
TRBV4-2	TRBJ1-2	CASGQLTGNYGYTF
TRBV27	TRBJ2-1	CASTNGASGVGAHNEQFF
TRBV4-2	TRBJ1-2	CASSHGWDRGEGYTF
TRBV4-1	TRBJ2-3	CASSRGGHTQYF
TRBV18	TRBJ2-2	CASSNALAANTGELFF